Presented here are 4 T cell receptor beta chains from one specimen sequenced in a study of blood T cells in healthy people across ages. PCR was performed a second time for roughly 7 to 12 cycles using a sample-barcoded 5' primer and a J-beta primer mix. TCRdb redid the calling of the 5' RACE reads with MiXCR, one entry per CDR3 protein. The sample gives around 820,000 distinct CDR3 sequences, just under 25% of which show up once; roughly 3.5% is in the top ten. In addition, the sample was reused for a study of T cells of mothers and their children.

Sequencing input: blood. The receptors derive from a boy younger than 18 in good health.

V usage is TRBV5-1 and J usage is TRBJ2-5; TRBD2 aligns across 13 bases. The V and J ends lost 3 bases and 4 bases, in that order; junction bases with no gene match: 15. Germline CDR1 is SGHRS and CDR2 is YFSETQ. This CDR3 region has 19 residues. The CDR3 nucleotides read TGCGCCAGCAGCTCCTCGGAGGGACTAGCGGGATGGTCGCGAGAGACCCAGTACTTC. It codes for CASSSSEGLAGWSRETQYF.

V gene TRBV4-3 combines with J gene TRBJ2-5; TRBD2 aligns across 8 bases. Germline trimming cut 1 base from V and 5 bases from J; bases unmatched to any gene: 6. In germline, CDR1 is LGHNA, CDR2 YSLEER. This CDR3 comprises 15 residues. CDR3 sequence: CASSQARGGWETQYF. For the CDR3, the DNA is TGCGCCAGCAGCCAAGCACGCGGGGGGTGGGAGACCCAGTACTTC.

The CDR3 DNA sequence: TGTGCCAGCTCACCAGTTGTTGGGCACACTGAAGCTTTCTTT. Translation gives CASSPVVGHTEAFF. The J gene is TRBJ1-1, the V gene TRBV18; no definite D call. Germline lookup yields CDR1 KGHSH and CDR2 LQKENI. Trimming stripped 2 bases from V and 3 bases from J, with 10 bases between. This CDR3 spans 14 amino acids.

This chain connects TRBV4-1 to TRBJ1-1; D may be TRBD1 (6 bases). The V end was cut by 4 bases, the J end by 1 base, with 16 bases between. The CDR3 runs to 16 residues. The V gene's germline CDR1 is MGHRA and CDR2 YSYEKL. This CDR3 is CASSLRPSGANTEAFF. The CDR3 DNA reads TGCGCCAGCAGCCTCCGACCATCGGGGGCGAACACTGAAGCTTTCTTT.